The T cell receptor (beta chain) under discussion was sequenced for a study of cytotoxic CD8 clonotypes in ibrutinib-treated CLL. Study context: Among patients, around 25 responded partially and 2 completely; some 15 then stayed remitted and some 12 progressed after median about 74 months. Whole-study findings and limits: Before falling back toward baseline at progression, clonality had risen at the time of ibrutinib response.

Germline CDR1 is SEHNR and CDR2 is FQNEAQ (reference sequence). V was cut by 3 bases and J by 6 bases, with 10 bases left in between. The length of the CDR3 is 13 residues. Note on this clone: What it recognizes is unknown.

Generated by immunoSEQ multiplex PCR, the TCRdb table keeps only in-frame clones and is missing some. The sample includes almost 85,000 clones, around 84% of them seen just once. V gene TRBV7-9 combines with J gene TRBJ2-3; a weak D match, TRBD2 (5 bases). The receptor was derived from a human donor with chronic lymphocytic leukemia. The starting material was PBMCs, obtained before ibrutinib treatment. CDR3 bases: TGTGCCAGCAGCTTGTGGGGAGCGGATACGCAGTATTTT. It specifies CASSLWGADTQYF.